This T cell receptor beta chain was sequenced for a study of OX40 agonist ivuxolimab in advanced cancers. Study in general: Patients were given ivuxolimab, an antibody that agonizes OX40 (CD134).

The CDR3 sequence is 15 residues long. The ends lost 5 bases at V and 4 bases at J; junction bases unmatched: 11. Germline V gene lookup returns CDR1 SNHLY and CDR2 FYNNEI. The method was immunoSEQ multiplex PCR; TCRdb's version includes in-frame clones alone and lacks a portion of them. Of 65,000 to 95,000 clones listed, over 75% are singletons. The specimen was CD4+ or CD8+ T cells sorted from blood, collected in a trial of the OX40 agonist ivuxolimab. The chain uses TRBV2 and TRBJ2-7; 7 positions agree with TRBD2. The TCR was taken from an adult with an advanced solid tumor such as melanoma, head and neck, liver or kidney cancer. The CDR3 coding sequence is TGTGCCAGCAGTCACCCCGGGACTATCTTGTACGAGCAGTACTTC. Translated, it gives CASSHPGTILYEQYF.